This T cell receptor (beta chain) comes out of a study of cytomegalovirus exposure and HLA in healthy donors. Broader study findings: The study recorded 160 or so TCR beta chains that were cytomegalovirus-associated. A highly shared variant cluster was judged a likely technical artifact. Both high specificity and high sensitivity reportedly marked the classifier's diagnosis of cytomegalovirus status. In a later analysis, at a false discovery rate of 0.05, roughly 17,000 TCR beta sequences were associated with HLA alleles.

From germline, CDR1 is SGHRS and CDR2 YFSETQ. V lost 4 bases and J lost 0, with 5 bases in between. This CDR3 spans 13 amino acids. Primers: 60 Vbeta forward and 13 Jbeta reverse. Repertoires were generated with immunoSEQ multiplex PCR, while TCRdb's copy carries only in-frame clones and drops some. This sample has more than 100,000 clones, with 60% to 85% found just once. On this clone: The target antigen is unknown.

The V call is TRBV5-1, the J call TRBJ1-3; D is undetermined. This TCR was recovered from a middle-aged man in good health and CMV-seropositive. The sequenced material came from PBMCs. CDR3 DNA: TGCGCCAGCAGCACCGGCTCTGGAAACACCATATATTTT. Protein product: CASSTGSGNTIYF.